This T cell receptor beta chain was found in a study of blood T cells in healthy people across ages. This clonotype was picked up a small number of times. Sample-barcoded 5' priming and a J-beta primer mix drove a second PCR of 7 to 11 cycles. TCRdb processed the 5' RACE reads anew with MiXCR; each CDR3 protein has one entry. Altogether 1.4 million to 1.5 million distinct CDR3 sequences are present, 42% being singletons, with the ten largest covering under 8%. The CDR3 covers 15 residues. Per germline, CDR1 MNHEY and CDR2 SMNVEV (reference sequence). V gave up 8 bases and J gave up 0 bases, with 14 bases separating them.

The sequencing input was blood. The chain carries TRBV27 and TRBJ1-5; the D gene is possibly TRBD1 (5 bases). This clonotype was sampled from a woman between 18 and 29 years old in good health. The CDR3 nucleotides are TGTGCCAGCCGACCAAGGACAAATAGCAATCAGCCCCAGCATTTT. Translating it yields CASRPRTNSNQPQHF.